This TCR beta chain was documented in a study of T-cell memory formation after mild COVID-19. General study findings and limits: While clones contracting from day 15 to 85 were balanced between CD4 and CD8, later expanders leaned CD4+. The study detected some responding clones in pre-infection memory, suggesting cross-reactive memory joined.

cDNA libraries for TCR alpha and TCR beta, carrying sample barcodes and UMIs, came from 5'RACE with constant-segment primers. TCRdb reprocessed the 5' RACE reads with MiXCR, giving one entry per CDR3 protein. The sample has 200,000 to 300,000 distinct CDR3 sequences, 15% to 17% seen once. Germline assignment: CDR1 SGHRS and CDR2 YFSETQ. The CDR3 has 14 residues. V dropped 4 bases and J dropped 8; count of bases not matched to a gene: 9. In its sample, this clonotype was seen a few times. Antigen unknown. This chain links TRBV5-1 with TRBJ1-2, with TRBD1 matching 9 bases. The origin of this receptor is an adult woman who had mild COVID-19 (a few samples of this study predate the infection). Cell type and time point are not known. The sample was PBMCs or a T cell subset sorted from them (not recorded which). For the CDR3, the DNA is TGCGCCAGCAGCATCCAGACAGGGGGAAGCGGCTACACCTTC. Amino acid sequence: CASSIQTGGSGYTF. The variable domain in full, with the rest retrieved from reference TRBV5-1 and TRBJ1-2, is KAGVTQTPRYLIKTRGQQVTLSCSPISGHRSVSWYQQTPGQGLQFLFEYFSETQRNKGNFPGRFSGRQFSNSRSEMNVSTLELGDSALYLCASSIQTGGSGYTFGSGTRLTVV.